The entry below gives a single TCR delta chain sequence along with its context. Its cognate antigen has yet to be identified. Within one base of it there is no much larger clone, and no base qualities were kept. Its CDR3 holds 16 amino acids, cysteine through phenylalanine. The DNA shown is the 48-base CDR3, in frame from base 1. Per the germline V gene (reference sequence), TVYSNPD is the CDR1 and GDNSRS is the CDR2. V and J are trimmed by 1 base and 3 bases, and the gene matches miss 12 bases of the junction. The instrument given in TCRdb is Illumina MiSeq. Clonotypes were called again by TCRdb from the public reads via CATT, and duplicate nucleotide sequences were then merged into one entry. The sample table records 8,500 to 13,000 delta-chain clones; 8.5% to 9.5% of these occur just once. The ten largest clones add up to 8.8% of the sample. These data originate in a study of gamma-delta chains in newborns, infants, children (dated 2019 in TCRdb). Describing the broader study: According to the title of the study, polyclonal expansion of innate gammadelta T cells immediately after birth is driven by microbial exposure. How innate gammadelta T cell populations in human newborns were shaped by microbial exposure immediately after birth was investigated in the study.

This TCR derives from a child who was a newborn, infant or young child, either healthy, febrile or measles-vaccinated (not recorded which). Input material: blood. This sequence uses TRDV3 and TRDJ1, and 9 junction bases match TRDD3. The nucleotide sequence is given as TGTGCCTTTAACGCCGTAGGGGATACGAAGGCCGATAAACTCATCTTT. The translation is CAFNAVGDTKADKLIF.